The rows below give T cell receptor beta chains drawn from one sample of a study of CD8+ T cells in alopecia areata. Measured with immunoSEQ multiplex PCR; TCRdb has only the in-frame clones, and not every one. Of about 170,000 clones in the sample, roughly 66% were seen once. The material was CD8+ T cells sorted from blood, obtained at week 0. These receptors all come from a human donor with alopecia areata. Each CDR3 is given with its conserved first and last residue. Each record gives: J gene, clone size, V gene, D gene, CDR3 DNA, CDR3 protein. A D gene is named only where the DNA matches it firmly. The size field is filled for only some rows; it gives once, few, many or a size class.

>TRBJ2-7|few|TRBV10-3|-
TGTGCCATCAGTGAAAGGCAGGAGAACGGCGAGCAGTACTTC
CAISERQENGEQYF
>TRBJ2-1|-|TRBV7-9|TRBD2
TGTGCCAGCAGCCTGGGCGGGGGGGCAGTCAATGAGCAGTTCTTC
CASSLGGGAVNEQFF
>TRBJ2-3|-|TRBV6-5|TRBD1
TGTGCCAGCAGCCAGAGGGACAGCGATACGCAGTATTTT
CASSQRDSDTQYF
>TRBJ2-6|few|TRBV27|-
TGTGCCAGTACCCCGTGGGCTGGGGCCAACGTCCTGACTTTC
CASTPWAGANVLTF
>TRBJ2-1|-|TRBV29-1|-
TGCAGCGTTGGCTTCAGGGGAATCGGCGATGAGCAGTTCTTC
CSVGFRGIGDEQFF
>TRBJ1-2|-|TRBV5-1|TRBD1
TGCGCCAGCAGCTTGGTGGCAGGGGGTGGCTACACCTTC
CASSLVAGGGYTF
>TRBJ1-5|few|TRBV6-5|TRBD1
TGTGCCAGCAGTAGAACAGGGGAGGATCAGCCCCAGCATTTT
CASSRTGEDQPQHF
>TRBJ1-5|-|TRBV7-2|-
TGTGCCAGCAGCTCCCCCGGAGGGGAAAATAGCAATCAGCCCCAGCATTTT
CASSSPGGENSNQPQHF
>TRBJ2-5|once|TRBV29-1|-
TGCAGCGTTGATGGAGACACATGGGGGGAGACCCAGTACTTC
CSVDGDTWGETQYF
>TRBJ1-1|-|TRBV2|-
TGTGCCAGCACCCTGGTTGAGAACACTGAAGCTTTCTTT
CASTLVENTEAFF
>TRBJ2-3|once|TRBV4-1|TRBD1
TGCGCCAGCAGCCAAGCGACAGGGACCCCAGATACGCAGTATTTT
CASSQATGTPDTQYF
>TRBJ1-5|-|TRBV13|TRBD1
TGTGCCAGCAGCCTCGGACAGGCACTAAATCAGCCCCAGCATTTT
CASSLGQALNQPQHF
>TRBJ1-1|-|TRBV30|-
TGTGCCTGGAAAGGGGGGAGGAGTGTCAACACTGAAGCTTTCTTT
CAWKGGRSVNTEAFF
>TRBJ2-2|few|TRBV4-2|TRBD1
TGTGCCAGCAGCCAAGAGACAGGGGGAGTCACCGGGGAGCTGTTTTTT
CASSQETGGVTGELFF
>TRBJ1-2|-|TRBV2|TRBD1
TGTGCCAGCGTCCCGGGACAGGGGCAGGTGGATGGCTACACCTTC
CASVPGQGQVDGYTF
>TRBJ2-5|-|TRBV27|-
TGTGCCAGCTCAGGACCATTGGGGGAGACCCAGTACTTC
CASSGPLGETQYF
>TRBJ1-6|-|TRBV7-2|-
TGTGCCAGCAGCCGACGGAACTATAATTCACCCCTCCACTTT
CASSRRNYNSPLHF
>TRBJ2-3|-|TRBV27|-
TGTGCCAGCAGTCCGAACGGGGGTCGCACAGATACGCAGTATTTT
CASSPNGGRTDTQYF
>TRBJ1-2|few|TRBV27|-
TGTGCCAGCAGTTTATCGTTGACTAACTATGGCTACACCTTC
CASSLSLTNYGYTF
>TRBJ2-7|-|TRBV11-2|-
TGTGCCAGCAGCTTAGACTACGAGCAGTACTTC
CASSLDYEQYF
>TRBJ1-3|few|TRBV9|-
TGTGCCAGCAGCGGGGTGAGCTCTGGAAACACCATATATTTT
CASSGVSSGNTIYF
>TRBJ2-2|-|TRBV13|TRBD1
TGTGCCAGCAGCTCCGAACCCAGGGACAGTACCACCGGGGAGCTGTTTTTT
CASSSEPRDSTTGELFF
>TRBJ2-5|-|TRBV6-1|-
TGTGCCAGCACCGAACCTTGGCAAGAGACCCAGTACTTC
CASTEPWQETQYF
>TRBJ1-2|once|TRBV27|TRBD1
TGTGCCAGCAGCCGACAGGGGGCATTAGCTAACTATGGCTACACCTTC
CASSRQGALANYGYTF
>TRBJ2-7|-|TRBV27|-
TGTGCCAGCAGCCCAACAGGCTACGAGCAGTACTTC
CASSPTGYEQYF
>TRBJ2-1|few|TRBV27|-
TGTGCCAGCAGTTCCTGGGTGAATGAGCAGTTCTTC
CASSSWVNEQFF
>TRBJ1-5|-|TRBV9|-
TGTGCCAGCAGCGTAGGGGTAGGGGGAAGCAATCAGCCCCAGCATTTT
CASSVGVGGSNQPQHF
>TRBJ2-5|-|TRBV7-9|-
TGTGCCAGCAGCTACACAGGCAACCAAGAGACCCAGTACTTC
CASSYTGNQETQYF
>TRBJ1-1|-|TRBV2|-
TGTGCCAGCAGTGTAGGGGAGGGAACTGAAGCTTTCTTT
CASSVGEGTEAFF
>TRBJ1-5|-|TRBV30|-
TGTGCCTGGAGTACAGATGGGGGCATGGATCAGCCCCAGCATTTT
CAWSTDGGMDQPQHF
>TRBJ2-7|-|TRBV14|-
TGTGCCAGCAGCCAGACCGGGGCCGCGACGGGGTACGAGCAGTACTTC
CASSQTGAATGYEQYF
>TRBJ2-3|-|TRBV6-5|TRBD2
TGTGCCAGCAGTTACTCTGTAGCGGGGGGAGATACGCAGTATTTT
CASSYSVAGGDTQYF
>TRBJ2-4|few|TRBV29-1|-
TGCAGCGTTGAATCCCCCCTGGATAGAAACATTCAGTACTTC
CSVESPLDRNIQYF
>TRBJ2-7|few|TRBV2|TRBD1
TGTGCCAGCAGTCCCTGGGACAGGGCGTCCCACGAGCAGTACTTC
CASSPWDRASHEQYF
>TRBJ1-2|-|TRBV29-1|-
TGCAGCGTTGTTGTAAGGGATGGCTACACCTTC
CSVVVRDGYTF
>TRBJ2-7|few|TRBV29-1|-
TGCAGCGTCTCACCCCGGGGGACCTACGAGCAGTACTTC
CSVSPRGTYEQYF
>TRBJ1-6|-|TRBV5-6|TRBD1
TGTGCCAGCAGCTCCCCTGACAGGGGGGGAAGAGATAATTCACCCCTCCACTTT
CASSSPDRGGRDNSPLHF
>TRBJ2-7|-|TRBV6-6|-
TGTGCCAGCGGCAGCTACGAGCAGTACTTC
CASGSYEQYF
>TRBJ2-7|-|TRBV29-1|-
TGCAGCGTTGAAGTTGCGGGGTCCTACGAGCAGTACTTC
CSVEVAGSYEQYF
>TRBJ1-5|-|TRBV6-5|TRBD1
TGTGCCAGCAGCGACAGGGTGAGCAATCAGCCCCAGCATTTT
CASSDRVSNQPQHF
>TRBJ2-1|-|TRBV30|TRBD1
TGTGCCTGTGGGACAGGGTCCTACAATGAGCAGTTCTTC
CACGTGSYNEQFF
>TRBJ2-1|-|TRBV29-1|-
TGCAGCGTTGAAGTTAATAAGCAGTTCTTC
CSVEVNKQFF
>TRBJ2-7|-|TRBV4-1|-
TGCGCCAGCAGCCAAGACGAAAGGTCCGACTACTACGAGCAGTACTTC
CASSQDERSDYYEQYF
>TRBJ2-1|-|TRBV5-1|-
TGCGCCAGCAGCTTTGGGTTCAATGAGCAGTTCTTC
CASSFGFNEQFF
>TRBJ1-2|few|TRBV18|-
TGTGCCAGCTCACCACGGTCGTGGGACACCTTCTATGGCTACACCTTC
CASSPRSWDTFYGYTF
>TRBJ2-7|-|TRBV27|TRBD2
TGTGCCAGCAGTTCGGGCCTAGCGGTAATCTTC
CASSSGLAVIF
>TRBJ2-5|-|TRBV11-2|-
TGTGCCAGCAGCCCTAGGTTGTCTCCCGCGTCCCAAGAGACCCAGTACTTC
CASSPRLSPASQETQYF
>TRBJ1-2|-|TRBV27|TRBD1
TGTGCCAGCAGTGACAGGGGGCTTCCTGGCTACACCTTC
CASSDRGLPGYTF
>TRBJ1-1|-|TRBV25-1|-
TGTGCCAGCAATAAGGGTACTGAAGCTTTCTTT
CASNKGTEAFF
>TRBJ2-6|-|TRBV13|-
TGTGCCAGCAGCTTTGAGCGGGCCAACGTCCTGACTTTC
CASSFERANVLTF
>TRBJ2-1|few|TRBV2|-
TGTGCCAGCAGGGGACGGCGAAATGAGCAGTTCTTC
CASRGRRNEQFF
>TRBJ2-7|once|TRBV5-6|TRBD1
TGTGCCAGCAGCTTCGGGACAGGGGGTTACGAGCAGTACTTC
CASSFGTGGYEQYF
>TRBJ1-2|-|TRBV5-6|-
TGTGCCAGCAGGGAGTTTGAAGCCTATGGCTACACCTTC
CASREFEAYGYTF
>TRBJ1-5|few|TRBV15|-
TGTGCCACCACCAACCGGGGTGATCAGCCCCAGCATTTT
CATTNRGDQPQHF
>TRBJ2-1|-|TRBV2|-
TGTGCCAGCAGTGAGGTGCCAACGTACAATGAGCAGTTCTTC
CASSEVPTYNEQFF
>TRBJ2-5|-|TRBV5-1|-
TGCGCCAGCAGCTTGGATCTGGGTATACAAGAGACCCAGTACTTC
CASSLDLGIQETQYF
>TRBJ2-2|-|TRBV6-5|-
TGTGCCAGCAGCAAGACCGGGGAGCTGTTTTTT
CASSKTGELFF